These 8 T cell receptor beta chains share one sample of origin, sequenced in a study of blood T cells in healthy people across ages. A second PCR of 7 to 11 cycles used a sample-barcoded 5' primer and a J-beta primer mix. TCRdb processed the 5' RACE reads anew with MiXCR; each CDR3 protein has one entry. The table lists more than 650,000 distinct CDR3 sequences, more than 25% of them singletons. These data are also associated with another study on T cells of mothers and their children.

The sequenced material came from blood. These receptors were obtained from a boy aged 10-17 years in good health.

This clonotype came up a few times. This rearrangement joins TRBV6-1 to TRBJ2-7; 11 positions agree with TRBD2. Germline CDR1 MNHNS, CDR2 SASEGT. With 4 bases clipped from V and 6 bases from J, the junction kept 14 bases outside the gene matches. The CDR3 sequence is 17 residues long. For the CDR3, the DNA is TGTGCCAGCAGTGCCGAGGGGACTAGCGGAAATCTAGGCGAGCAGTACTTC. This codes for CASSAEGTSGNLGEQYF.

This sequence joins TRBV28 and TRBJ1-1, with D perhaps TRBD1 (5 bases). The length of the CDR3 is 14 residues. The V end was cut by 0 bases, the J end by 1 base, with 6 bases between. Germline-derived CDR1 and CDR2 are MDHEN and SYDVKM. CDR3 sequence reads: CASSLWRGNTEAFF. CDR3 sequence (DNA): TGTGCCAGCAGTTTATGGAGGGGGAACACTGAAGCTTTCTTT.

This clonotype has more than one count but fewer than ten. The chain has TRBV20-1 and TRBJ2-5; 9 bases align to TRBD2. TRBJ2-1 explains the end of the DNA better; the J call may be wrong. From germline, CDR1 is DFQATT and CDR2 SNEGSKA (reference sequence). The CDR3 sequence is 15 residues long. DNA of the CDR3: TGCAGTGCTAGTGACCGACTAGCGGTTCGCAATGAGCAGTTCTTC. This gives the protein CSASDRLAVRNEQFF.

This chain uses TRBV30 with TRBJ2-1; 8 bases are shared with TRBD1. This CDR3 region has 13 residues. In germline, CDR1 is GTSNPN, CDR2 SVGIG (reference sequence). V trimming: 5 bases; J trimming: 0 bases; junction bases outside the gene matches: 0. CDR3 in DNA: TGTGCCTGGGACAGGGGCTCCTACAATGAGCAGTTCTTC. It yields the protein CAWDRGSYNEQFF. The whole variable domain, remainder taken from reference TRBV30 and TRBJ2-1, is SQTIHQWPATLVQPVGSPLSLECTVEGTSNPNLYWYRQAAGRGLQLLFYSVGIGQISSEVPQNLSASRPQDRQFILSSKKLLLSDSGFYLCAWDRGSYNEQFFGPGTRLTVL.

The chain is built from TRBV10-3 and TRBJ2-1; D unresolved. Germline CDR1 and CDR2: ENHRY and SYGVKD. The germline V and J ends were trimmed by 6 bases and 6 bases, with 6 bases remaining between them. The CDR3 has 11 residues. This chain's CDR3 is CAISRSNEQFF. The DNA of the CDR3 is TGTGCCATCAGCAGGAGCAATGAGCAGTTCTTC.

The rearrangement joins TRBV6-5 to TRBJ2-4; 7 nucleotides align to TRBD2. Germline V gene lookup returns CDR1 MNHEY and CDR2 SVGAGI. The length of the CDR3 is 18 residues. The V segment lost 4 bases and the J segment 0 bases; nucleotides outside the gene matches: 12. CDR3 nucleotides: TGTGCCAGCAGTTCGGTGGGATTCGGGGGGTTAGCCAAAAACATTCAGTACTTC. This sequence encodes CASSSVGFGGLAKNIQYF.

The CDR3 is CASSQNQPANYGYTF. DNA of the CDR3: TGTGCCAGCAGCCAAAATCAACCGGCTAACTATGGCTACACCTTC. This chain connects TRBV3-1 to TRBJ1-2; D is ambiguous. The CDR3 is made up of 15 amino acids. Trimming cost V 2 bases and J 0 bases, with 10 bases left between them. Germline V gene lookup returns CDR1 LGHDT and CDR2 YNNKEL (reference sequence).

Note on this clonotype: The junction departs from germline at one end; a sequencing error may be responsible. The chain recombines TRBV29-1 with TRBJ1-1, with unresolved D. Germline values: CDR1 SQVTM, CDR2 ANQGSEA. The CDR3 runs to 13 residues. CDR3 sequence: CSVLPGDNTETFF. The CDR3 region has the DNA TGCAGCGTACTTCCCGGGGATAACACTGAAACTTTCTTT.